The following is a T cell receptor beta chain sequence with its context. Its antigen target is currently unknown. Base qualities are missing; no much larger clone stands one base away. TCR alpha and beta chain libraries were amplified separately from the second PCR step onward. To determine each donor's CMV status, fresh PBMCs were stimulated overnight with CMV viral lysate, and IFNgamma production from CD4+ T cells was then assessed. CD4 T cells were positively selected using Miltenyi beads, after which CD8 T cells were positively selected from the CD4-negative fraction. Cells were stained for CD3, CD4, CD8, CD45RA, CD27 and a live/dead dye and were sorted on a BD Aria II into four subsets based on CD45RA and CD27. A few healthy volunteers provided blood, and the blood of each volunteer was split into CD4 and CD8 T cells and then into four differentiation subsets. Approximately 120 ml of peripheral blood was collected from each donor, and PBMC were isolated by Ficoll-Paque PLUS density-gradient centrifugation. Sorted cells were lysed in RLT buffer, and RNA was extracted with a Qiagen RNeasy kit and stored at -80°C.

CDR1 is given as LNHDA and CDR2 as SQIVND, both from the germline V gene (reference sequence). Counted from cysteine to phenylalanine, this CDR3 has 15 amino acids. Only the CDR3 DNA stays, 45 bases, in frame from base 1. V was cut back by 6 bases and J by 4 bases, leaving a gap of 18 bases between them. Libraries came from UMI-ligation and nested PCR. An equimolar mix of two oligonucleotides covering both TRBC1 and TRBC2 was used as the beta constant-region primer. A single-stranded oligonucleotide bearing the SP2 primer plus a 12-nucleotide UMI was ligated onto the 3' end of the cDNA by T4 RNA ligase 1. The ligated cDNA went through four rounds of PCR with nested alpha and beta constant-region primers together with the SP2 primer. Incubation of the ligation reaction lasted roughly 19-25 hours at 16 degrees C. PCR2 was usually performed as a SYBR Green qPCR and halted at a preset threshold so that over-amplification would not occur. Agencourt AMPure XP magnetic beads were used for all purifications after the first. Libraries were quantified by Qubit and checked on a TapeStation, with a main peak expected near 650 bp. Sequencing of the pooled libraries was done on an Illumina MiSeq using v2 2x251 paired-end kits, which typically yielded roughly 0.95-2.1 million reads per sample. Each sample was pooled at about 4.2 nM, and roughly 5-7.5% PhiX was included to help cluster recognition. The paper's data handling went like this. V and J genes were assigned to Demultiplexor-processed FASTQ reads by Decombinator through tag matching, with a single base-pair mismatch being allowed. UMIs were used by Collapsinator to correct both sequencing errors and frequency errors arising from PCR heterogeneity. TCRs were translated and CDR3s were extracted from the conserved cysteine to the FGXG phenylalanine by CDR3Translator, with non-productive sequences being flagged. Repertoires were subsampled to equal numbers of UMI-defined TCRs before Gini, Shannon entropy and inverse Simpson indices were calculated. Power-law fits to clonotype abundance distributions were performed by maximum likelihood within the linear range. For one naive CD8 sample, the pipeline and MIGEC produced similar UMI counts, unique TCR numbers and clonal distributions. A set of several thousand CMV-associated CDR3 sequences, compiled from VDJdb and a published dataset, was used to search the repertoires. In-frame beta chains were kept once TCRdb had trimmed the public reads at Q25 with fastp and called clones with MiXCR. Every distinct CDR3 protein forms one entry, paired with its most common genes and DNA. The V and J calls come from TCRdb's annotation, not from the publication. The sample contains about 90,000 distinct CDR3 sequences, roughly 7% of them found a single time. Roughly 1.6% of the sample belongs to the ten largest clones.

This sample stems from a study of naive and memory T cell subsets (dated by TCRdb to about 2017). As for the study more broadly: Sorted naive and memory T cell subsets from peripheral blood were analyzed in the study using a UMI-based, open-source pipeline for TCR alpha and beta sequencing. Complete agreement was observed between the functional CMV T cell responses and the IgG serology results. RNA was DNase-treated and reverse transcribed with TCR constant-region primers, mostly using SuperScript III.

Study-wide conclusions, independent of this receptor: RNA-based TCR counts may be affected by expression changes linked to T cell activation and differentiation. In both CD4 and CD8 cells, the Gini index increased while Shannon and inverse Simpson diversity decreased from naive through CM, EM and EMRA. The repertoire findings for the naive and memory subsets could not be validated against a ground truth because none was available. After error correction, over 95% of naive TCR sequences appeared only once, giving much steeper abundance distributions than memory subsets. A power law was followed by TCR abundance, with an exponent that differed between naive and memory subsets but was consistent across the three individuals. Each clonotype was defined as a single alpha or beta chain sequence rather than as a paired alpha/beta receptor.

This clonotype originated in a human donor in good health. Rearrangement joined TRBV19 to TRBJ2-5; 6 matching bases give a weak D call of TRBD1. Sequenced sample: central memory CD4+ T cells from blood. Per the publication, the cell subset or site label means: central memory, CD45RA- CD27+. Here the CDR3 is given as CASSPGIQGRETQYF. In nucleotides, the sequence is TGTGCCAGTAGCCCGGGAATACAGGGAAGAGAGACCCAGTACTTC.